This T cell receptor (beta chain) was sequenced during a study of OX40 agonist ivuxolimab in advanced cancers. Across the whole study: Ivuxolimab, which is an agonistic anti-OX40 (CD134) antibody, was administered to the patients. In this trial design, patients received ivuxolimab intravenously at 0.01 to 10 mg/kg every 2 weeks. General study points: At doses 0.1 to 3.0 mg/kg, CD4+ and CD8+ clones expanded.

With respect to this clone: Its matching antigen is unknown.

The germline CDR1 and CDR2 sequences are SGDLS and YYNGEE. V was clipped by 0 bases and J by 5 bases, with 11 bases between them. This CDR3 contains 14 residues. Assay used: immunoSEQ multiplex PCR; TCRdb lists only in-frame clones, some missing. The table shows under 70,000 clones, with approximately 86% occurring only once. The sample was CD4+ or CD8+ T cells sorted from blood, taken in a trial of the OX40 agonist ivuxolimab. The chain combines TRBV9 with TRBJ1-1, with D tentatively TRBD1 (5 bases). The receptor comes from an adult with an advanced solid tumor such as melanoma, head and neck, liver or kidney cancer. CDR3 sequence: CASSVDPGGTEAFF. CDR3 in DNA: TGTGCCAGCAGCGTAGACCCCGGGGGAACTGAAGCTTTCTTT.